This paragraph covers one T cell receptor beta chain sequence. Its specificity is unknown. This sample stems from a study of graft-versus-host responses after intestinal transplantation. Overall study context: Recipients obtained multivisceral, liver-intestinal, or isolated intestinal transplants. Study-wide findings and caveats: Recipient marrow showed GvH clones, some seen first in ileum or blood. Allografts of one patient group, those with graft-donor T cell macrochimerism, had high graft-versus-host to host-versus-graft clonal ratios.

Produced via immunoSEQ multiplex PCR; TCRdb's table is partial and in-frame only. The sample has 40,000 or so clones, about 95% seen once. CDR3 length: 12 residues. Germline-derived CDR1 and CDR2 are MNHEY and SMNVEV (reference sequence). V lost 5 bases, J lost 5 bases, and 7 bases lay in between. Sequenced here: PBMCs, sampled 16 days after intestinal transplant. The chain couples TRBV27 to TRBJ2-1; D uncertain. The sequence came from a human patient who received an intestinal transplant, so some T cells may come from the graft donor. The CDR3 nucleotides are TGTGCCAGCAGTCGATCGGACAATGAGCAGTTCTTC. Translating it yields CASSRSDNEQFF.